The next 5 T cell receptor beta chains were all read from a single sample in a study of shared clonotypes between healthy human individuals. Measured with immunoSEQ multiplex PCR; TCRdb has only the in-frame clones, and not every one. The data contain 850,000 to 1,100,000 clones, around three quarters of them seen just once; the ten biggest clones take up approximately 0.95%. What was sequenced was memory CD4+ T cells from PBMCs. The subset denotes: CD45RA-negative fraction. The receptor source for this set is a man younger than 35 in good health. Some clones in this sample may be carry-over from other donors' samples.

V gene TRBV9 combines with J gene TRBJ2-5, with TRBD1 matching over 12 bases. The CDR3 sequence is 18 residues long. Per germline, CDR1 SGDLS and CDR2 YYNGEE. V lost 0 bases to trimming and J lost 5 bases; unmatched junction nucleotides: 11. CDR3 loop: CASSVGRDRGHVAETQYF. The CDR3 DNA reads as TGTGCCAGCAGCGTAGGAAGGGACAGGGGGCACGTAGCGGAGACCCAGTACTTC.

The CDR3 loop is CASSGITPGLAGNNEQFF. DNA for the CDR3: TGTGCCAGCAGCGGGATTACCCCAGGACTAGCGGGGAACAATGAGCAGTTCTTC. The chain uses TRBV9 and TRBJ2-1; 12 bases map to TRBD2. Trimming took 3 bases from V and 5 from J; bases not matched to a gene: 12. Germline lookup yields CDR1 SGDLS and CDR2 YYNGEE. The length of the CDR3 is 18 residues.

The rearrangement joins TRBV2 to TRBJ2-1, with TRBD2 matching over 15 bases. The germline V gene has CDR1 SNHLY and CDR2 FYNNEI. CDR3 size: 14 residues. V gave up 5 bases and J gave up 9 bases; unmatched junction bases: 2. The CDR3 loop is CASSRTSGRGEQFF. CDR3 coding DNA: TGTGCCAGCAGTCGGACTAGCGGGAGGGGTGAGCAGTTCTTC.

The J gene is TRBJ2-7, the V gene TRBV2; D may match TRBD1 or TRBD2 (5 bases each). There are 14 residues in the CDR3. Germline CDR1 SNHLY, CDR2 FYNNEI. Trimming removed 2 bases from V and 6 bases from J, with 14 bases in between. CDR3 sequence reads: CASSEPGRRIEQYF. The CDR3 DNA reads TGTGCCAGCAGTGAACCGGGACGGAGGATCGAGCAGTACTTC. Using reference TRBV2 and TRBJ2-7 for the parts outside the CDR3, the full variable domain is EPEVTQTPSHQVTQMGQEVILRCVPISNHLYFYWYRQILGQKVEFLVSFYNNEISEKSEIFDDQFSVERPDGSNFTLKIRSTKLEDSAMYFCASSEPGRRIEQYFGPGTRLTVT.

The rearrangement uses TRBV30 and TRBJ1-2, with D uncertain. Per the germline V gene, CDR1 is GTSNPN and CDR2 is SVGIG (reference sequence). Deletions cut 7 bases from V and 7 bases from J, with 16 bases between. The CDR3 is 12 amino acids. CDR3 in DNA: TGTGCCTACAACGGGGTTCGGGGTGGCTACACCTTC. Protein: CAYNGVRGGYTF.